These T cell receptor beta chains were read from a single sample in a study of blood T cell repertoires in COVID-19. TCRdb's copy holds only in-frame clones and misses some; the assay was immunoSEQ multiplex PCR. This table has about 150,000 clones, approximately 79% appearing once. Sequencing was carried out using PBMCs or T cells enriched from blood (not recorded which). These receptors came from a woman aged 70-85 years in a cohort exposed to, infected with or recovered from COVID-19 (not recorded which). Each CDR3 is given with its conserved first and last residue. The D gene is left open where the match is weak. Clone size, where shown, is once, few, many, or a class for clones that have expanded.

>-|-|TRBV12-3/TRBV12-4|TRBJ1-1
TGTGCCAGCAGCGTGGGGCAGGGGATTTTAGCTTTCTTT
CASSVGQGILAFF
>TRBD1|-|TRBV11-2|TRBJ2-3
TGTGCCAGCAGCTTAGTAGGGCAGGGGGCAGATACGCAGTATTTT
CASSLVGQGADTQYF
>TRBD2|-|TRBV14|TRBJ2-1
TGTGCCAGCAGCCCAAGCGGGAGGGCCGTCTATGAGCAGTTCTTC
CASSPSGRAVYEQFF
>-|-|TRBV10-2|TRBJ2-3
TGCGCCGTAGGCGGGGCTAGCACAGATACGCAGTATTTT
CAVGGASTDTQYF
>TRBD1|few|TRBV6-5|TRBJ1-1
TGTGCCAGCACCCTGGGACAGCAGAACACTGAAGCTTTCTTT
CASTLGQQNTEAFF
>-|-|TRBV11-3|TRBJ1-3
TGTGCCAGCAGCTTAGACGGGGAAACTGGAAACACCATATATTTT
CASSLDGETGNTIYF
>-|-|TRBV5-1|TRBJ2-7
TGCGCCAGCAGCTTGGCGCTGGGGACTGTCTCCGAGCAGTACTTC
CASSLALGTVSEQYF
>TRBD2|-|TRBV7-2|TRBJ2-5
TGTGCCAGCAGCCCCCGACTAGCCGTGGAGACCCAGTACTTC
CASSPRLAVETQYF
>-|-|TRBV3-1/TRBV3-2|TRBJ1-4
TGTGCCAGCAGCCCTTCAGGGGAATTAGAGGAAAAACTGTTTTTT
CASSPSGELEEKLFF
>TRBD2|-|TRBV18|TRBJ2-1
TGTGCCAGCTCACCATCGACAGGACGGACTAGCGGGAGTTCCTACAATGAGCAGTTCTTC
CASSPSTGRTSGSSYNEQFF